The 4 T cell receptor beta chains presented below share a single source sample, sequenced in a study of cytomegalovirus exposure and HLA in healthy donors. This PCR relied on a set of 60 Vbeta primers and 13 Jbeta primers. The assay was immunoSEQ multiplex PCR, and TCRdb's table has in-frame clones only and misses some. The sample carries some 87,000 clones, roughly 73% recorded once. The specimen was PBMCs. The receptor set was obtained from a man aged 50 to 59 in good health and CMV-seropositive.

This clone occurred once. V and J are TRBV2 and TRBJ2-3, with TRBD1 as a possible D gene (6 bases). The germline CDR1 and CDR2 sequences are SNHLY and FYNNEI. With 5 bases removed from V and 3 bases from J, the gap between germline ends came to 15 bases. CDR3 length: 15 residues. CDR3 sequence reads: CASSPTGIRTDTQYF. CDR3 nucleotides: TGTGCCAGCAGTCCTACAGGGATTCGAACAGATACGCAGTATTTT.

The chain is built from TRBV18 and TRBJ1-4, with 7 bases that match TRBD1. The junction had 5 bases not matched to a gene; V was cut back by 0 bases and J by 7 bases. Germline values: CDR1 KGHSH, CDR2 LQKENI. The CDR3 extends over 15 amino acids. The CDR3 sequence is CASSPPGQGVEKLFF. In nucleotides, the CDR3 is TGTGCCAGCTCACCACCGGGGCAGGGGGTTGAAAAACTGTTTTTT.

This chain links TRBV28 with TRBJ2-5; 9 bases align to TRBD1. The CDR3 covers 16 residues. CDR1 and CDR2 from the germline V gene are MDHEN and SYDVKM. J was trimmed by 1 base and V by 6 bases; bases with no gene match: 9. DNA for the CDR3: TGTGCCAGCAGGCTGGACAGGGGAGGGCCCCAAGAGACCCAGTACTTC. Translating it yields CASRLDRGGPQETQYF.

The chain recombines TRBV5-1 with TRBJ2-7, with D possibly matching TRBD2 (6 bases). V lost 7 bases, J lost 3 bases, and 17 bases lay in between. CDR1 is SGHRS, CDR2 YFSETQ, per germline. This CDR3 contains 14 residues. CDR3 region: CASCWGDVVYEQYF. DNA of the CDR3: TGCGCCAGCTGCTGGGGGGACGTCGTCTACGAGCAGTACTTC.